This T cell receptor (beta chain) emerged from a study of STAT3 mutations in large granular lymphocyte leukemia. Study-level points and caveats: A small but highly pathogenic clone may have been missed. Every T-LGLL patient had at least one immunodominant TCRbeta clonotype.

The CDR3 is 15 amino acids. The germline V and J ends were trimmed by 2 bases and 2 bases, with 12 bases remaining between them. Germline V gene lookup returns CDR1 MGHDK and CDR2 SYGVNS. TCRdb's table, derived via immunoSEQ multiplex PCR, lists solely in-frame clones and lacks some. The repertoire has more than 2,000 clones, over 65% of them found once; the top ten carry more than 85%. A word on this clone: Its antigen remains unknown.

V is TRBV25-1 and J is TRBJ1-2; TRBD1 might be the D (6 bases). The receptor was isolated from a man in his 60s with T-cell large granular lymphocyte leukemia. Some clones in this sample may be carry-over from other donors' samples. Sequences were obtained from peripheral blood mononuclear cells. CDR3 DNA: TGTGCCAGCAGTGAACCGGGGGCAGGGAACTATGGCTACACCTTC. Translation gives CASSEPGAGNYGYTF.